A selection of T cell receptor beta chains follows, all from one sample in a study of T cells after yellow fever vaccination. TCRdb ran MiXCR on the 5' RACE reads and lists one entry per CDR3 protein. The sample contains hundreds of thousands of distinct CDR3 sequences, 13% of which appear only once. This specimen was PBMCs, taken on the day of the yellow fever booster vaccination. These receptor sequences come from a man under 40 who received the YFV17D yellow fever vaccine. The CDR3 runs from the conserved cysteine through the conserved F or W. D genes are given only for firm matches. Only some rows state a clone size, as once, few, many or a class for expanded clones.

d_call	v_call	clone_size	j_call	cdr3_nt	cdr3_aa
.	TRBV15	.	TRBJ2-2	TGTGCCACCAGCAGAGTTGGGGAGCTGTTTTTT	CATSRVGELFF
TRBD1	TRBV5-1	.	TRBJ2-7	TGCGCCAGCAGCTCGGGACAGGGGGCTATCGAGCAGTACTTC	CASSSGQGAIEQYF
TRBD1	TRBV28	few	TRBJ2-2	TGTGCCAGCAGTTTCCGACAGGGAACGGCAGTGAGATTAGAGCTGTTTTTT	CASSFRQGTAVRLELFF
.	TRBV10-3	few	TRBJ1-6	TGTGCCATCAGTGAGTCGATGGCAGCTAATTCACCCCTCCACTTT	CAISESMAANSPLHF
TRBD1	TRBV5-5	few	TRBJ2-3	TGTGCCAGCAGCAGCCTGGGACAGGGAATGGATACGCAGTATTTT	CASSSLGQGMDTQYF
TRBD2	TRBV7-9	.	TRBJ2-2	TGTGCCAGCAGCCCAGTACTAGCGGGAGCTTGGACCGGGGAGCTGTTTTTT	CASSPVLAGAWTGELFF
.	TRBV5-1	many	TRBJ2-2	TGCGCCAGCAGCCTGGCCGCAGGGGTGAGCGGGGAGCTGTTTTTT	CASSLAAGVSGELFF
.	TRBV18	few	TRBJ2-5	TGTGCCAGCTCACCACTCGCCAGCCAGCAAGAGACCCAGTACTTC	CASSPLASQQETQYF
.	TRBV7-9	.	TRBJ2-5	TGTGCCAGCAGTGCTTATGGGGTGGAGACCCAGTACTTC	CASSAYGVETQYF
TRBD1	TRBV6-5	.	TRBJ2-7	TGTGCCAGCAGTTACTTCCAGGGGGCCTACGAGCAGTACTTC	CASSYFQGAYEQYF
TRBD2	TRBV29-1	few	TRBJ2-2	TGCAGCGTTGAACTAGCGGGAGGGTTAACCGGGGAGCTGTTTTTT	CSVELAGGLTGELFF
.	TRBV7-3	.	TRBJ1-2	TGTGCCAGCAGCCAGACCGGGGCCCTTGGGGGAGGCTACACCTTC	CASSQTGALGGGYTF
.	TRBV12-3/TRBV12-4	.	TRBJ1-2	TGTGCCAGCAGTTTACCCGTCGTGGTTTTTCGCAGCTATGGCTACACCTTC	CASSLPVVVFRSYGYTF
.	TRBV7-6	.	TRBJ2-7	TGTGCCAGCAGCCAGCTCGGGGCCTACGAGCAGTACTTC	CASSQLGAYEQYF
TRBD1	TRBV7-2	.	TRBJ2-3	TGTGCCAGCAGCTTAACAGGGGTTTCTAGCACAGATACGCAGTATTTT	CASSLTGVSSTDTQYF
.	TRBV28	few	TRBJ2-2	TGTGCCAGCACCCGCGGGCAGGGTTACAACACCGGGGAGCTGTTTTTT	CASTRGQGYNTGELFF
TRBD2	TRBV20-1	.	TRBJ2-1	TGCAGTGCTAGAGATCTAAGGACTAGCTACAATGAGCAGTTCTTC	CSARDLRTSYNEQFF
.	TRBV5-1	.	TRBJ2-3	TGCGCCAGCAGCACCCCAAGTTTGAGCTCCACAGATACGCAGTATTTT	CASSTPSLSSTDTQYF
TRBD1	TRBV19	.	TRBJ1-2	TGTGCCAGTAGTATTCAGGCGGACAGGGGGATCAGCTACACCTTC	CASSIQADRGISYTF
.	TRBV12-3/TRBV12-4	few	TRBJ2-5	TGTGCCAGCAGCCTCTCCCTATGGGGGGAAGAGACCCAGTACTTC	CASSLSLWGEETQYF
TRBD1	TRBV28	few	TRBJ2-7	TGTGCCAGCAGTTCCCTGGACAGGGCCGGCGAGCAGTACTTC	CASSSLDRAGEQYF
.	TRBV7-2	.	TRBJ1-2	TGTGCCAGCAGCCCGGCACCCGAGTATGGCTACACCTTC	CASSPAPEYGYTF
.	TRBV12-3/TRBV12-4	.	TRBJ1-1	TGTGCCAGCAGCCCCTATGAGACGGCTCCCACTGAAGCTTTCTTT	CASSPYETAPTEAFF
.	TRBV11-2	.	TRBJ2-7	TGTGCCAGCGGACTCGGAGGCGAGCAGTACTTC	CASGLGGEQYF
.	TRBV27	.	TRBJ1-5	TGTGCCAGCAGTTATAGGGCCAGCAATCAGCCCCAGCATTTT	CASSYRASNQPQHF
TRBD2	TRBV7-9	few	TRBJ2-7	TGTGCCAGCAGCTATTCCGGGACTACGACCTACGAGCAGTACTTC	CASSYSGTTTYEQYF
TRBD2	TRBV29-1	.	TRBJ2-7	TGCAGCGTAGGGACTAGCGGGAGTTCGTCCCACGAGCAGTACTTC	CSVGTSGSSSHEQYF